These 14 T cell receptor beta chains were sequenced from one sample in a study of cytomegalovirus exposure and HLA in healthy donors. Use of 60 Vbeta and 13 Jbeta primers characterized the PCR. Clones were sequenced by immunoSEQ multiplex PCR, and TCRdb holds only the in-frame ones, with some missing. This table holds 120,000 or so clones, roughly 80% found once. The sample consisted of PBMCs. These receptors were collected from a man between 18 and 35 years old in good health and CMV-seropositive.

This sequence joins TRBV5-1 and TRBJ1-2, with D hard to call. V was trimmed by 5 bases and J by 0 bases, leaving 14 bases between them. Per the germline V gene, CDR1 is SGHRS and CDR2 is YFSETQ. CDR3 size: 15 residues. CDR3 sequence (DNA): TGCGCCAGCAGTCAGGCCGCCCTAACTAACTATGGCTACACCTTC. Amino acids: CASSQAALTNYGYTF. The full variable domain, completed using reference TRBV5-1 and TRBJ1-2, is KAGVTQTPRYLIKTRGQQVTLSCSPISGHRSVSWYQQTPGQGLQFLFEYFSETQRNKGNFPGRFSGRQFSNSRSEMNVSTLELGDSALYLCASSQAALTNYGYTFGSGTRLTVV.

CDR3 in amino acids: CASKAGPNYGYTF. The CDR3 bases are TGTGCCAGTAAGGCAGGCCCAAACTATGGCTACACCTTC. The chain combines TRBV19 with TRBJ1-2; no firm D call. V lost 7 bases and J 2 bases, leaving 11 bases between the germline ends. The germline V gene encodes CDR1 LNHDA and CDR2 SQIVND (reference sequence). This CDR3 has 13 residues.

The genes are TRBV6-6 and TRBJ1-1; 8 positions match TRBD1. Germline V gives CDR1 MNHNY, CDR2 SVGAGI (reference sequence). Trimming took 10 bases from V and 0 from J; bases not matched to a gene: 4. The CDR3 sequence is 13 residues long. DNA of the CDR3: TGTGCCAACCGACAGGGGATGAACACTGAAGCTTTCTTT. Translation gives CANRQGMNTEAFF.

V and J are TRBV5-1 and TRBJ1-3; D gene unclear. Germline CDR1 reads SGHRS; CDR2 reads YFSETQ. V shed 0 bases and J shed 0 bases, with 7 bases lying between them. The CDR3 extends over 15 amino acids. The CDR3 nucleotides are TGCGCCAGCAGCTTGGACGGAGACTCTGGAAACACCATATATTTT. Translated: CASSLDGDSGNTIYF.

The chain couples TRBV7-9 to TRBJ1-2, with TRBD1 as a possible D gene (6 bases). The CDR3 sequence is 13 residues long. Germline lookup yields CDR1 SEHNR and CDR2 FQNEAQ (reference sequence). Deletions cut 5 bases from V and 4 bases from J, with 11 bases between. The CDR3 nucleotides are TGTGCCAGCAGCCCAGGACAGCCCTATGGCTACACCTTC. Translating gives CASSPGQPYGYTF.

The rearrangement links TRBV14 to TRBJ2-1; D gene ambiguous. This CDR3 spans 11 amino acids. Germline V gene data show CDR1 as SGHDN and CDR2 as FVKESK. Deletions cut 6 bases from V and 3 bases from J, with 3 bases between. CDR3: CASSLYNEQFF. Here the CDR3 DNA reads TGTGCCAGCAGTCTCTACAATGAGCAGTTCTTC. The whole variable domain, filled in from reference TRBV14 and TRBJ2-1, reads EAGVTQFPSHSVIEKGQTVTLRCDPISGHDNLYWYRRVMGKEIKFLLHFVKESKQDESGMPNNRFLAERTGGTYSTLKVQPAELEDSGVYFCASSLYNEQFFGPGTRLTVL.

V and J are TRBV11-2 and TRBJ2-6; D gene uncertain. The germline V gene has CDR1 SGHAT and CDR2 FQNNGV. This CDR3 contains 14 residues. Trimming stripped 3 bases from V and 0 bases from J, with 3 bases between. As DNA, the CDR3 is TGTGCCAGCAGCTTCTCCTCTGGGGCCAACGTCCTGACTTTC. Protein product: CASSFSSGANVLTF.

The V call is TRBV10-2, the J call TRBJ2-5; TRBD1 is a possible D gene (5 bases). The CDR3 sequence is 14 residues long. Germline V gene lookup returns CDR1 WSHSY and CDR2 SAAADI. CDR3: CGSSRGRAGTAQYF. The CDR3, as DNA: TGCGGATCCAGTAGGGGCAGGGCTGGTACCGCCCAGTACTTC.

The J gene is TRBJ2-7, the V gene TRBV7-2; D ambiguous. V was shortened by 2 bases and J by 4 bases, with 12 bases between the two germline ends. The germline CDR1 and CDR2 sequences are SGHTA and FQGNSA. The CDR3 has 14 residues. The CDR3 bases are TGTGCCAGCAGCTTAAATACAGTGCTGTACGAGCAGTACTTC. This encodes CASSLNTVLYEQYF.

The chain combines TRBV7-6 with TRBJ2-3; 12 positions match TRBD2. Losses at the gene ends were 2 bases for V and 6 bases for J; bases not matched to a gene: 3. This CDR3 comprises 15 residues. Looked up from germline, CDR1 is SGHVS and CDR2 is FNYEAQ. The CDR3 DNA follows: TGTGCCAGCAGCTTACGGACTAGCGGGGTTGATACGCAGTATTTT. Its protein product is CASSLRTSGVDTQYF.

About this clone itself: At one end the junction does not follow the germline gene, possibly because of a read error. The same CDR3 is also encoded by other DNA sequences in this sample. The V gene is TRBV6-5, the J gene TRBJ2-5, with a weak D call TRBD1 (5 bases). CDR3 length: 16 residues. Per the germline V gene, CDR1 is MNHEY and CDR2 is SVGAGI. The CDR3 reads CASSYSLSDSQETQYF. In DNA form, the CDR3 reads TGTGCCAGCAGCTACTCGTTATCTGACAGCCAAGAGACCCAGTACTTC.

The rearrangement joins TRBV30 to TRBJ1-1, with a weak D call TRBD1 (6 bases). CDR1 is GTSNPN, CDR2 SVGIG, per germline (reference sequence). The CDR3 loop spans 13 amino acids. V was cut by 3 bases and J by 1 base, with 9 bases left in between. The CDR3 DNA follows: TGTGCCTGGAGGGACAGAGCGAACACTGAAGCTTTCTTT. It specifies CAWRDRANTEAFF. Variable domain in full (rest from reference TRBV30 and TRBJ1-1): SQTIHQWPATLVQPVGSPLSLECTVEGTSNPNLYWYRQAAGRGLQLLFYSVGIGQISSEVPQNLSASRPQDRQFILSSKKLLLSDSGFYLCAWRDRANTEAFFGQGTRLTVV.

This clone has a single count. The chain couples TRBV6-1 to TRBJ2-1; no reliable D call. The germline gives CDR1 MNHNS, CDR2 SASEGT. The CDR3 runs 13 residues. The V and J ends lost 2 bases and 7 bases respectively, with 9 bases between them. CDR3 bases: TGTGCCAGCAGTGAACGGCAGAGGAATGAGCAGTTCTTC. As protein: CASSERQRNEQFF.

J is TRBJ2-5 and V is TRBV27, with D possibly matching TRBD1 (6 bases). This CDR3 region has 13 residues. The germline V gene encodes CDR1 MNHEY and CDR2 SMNVEV (reference sequence). Between the trimmed V and J ends, which lost 5 bases and 2 bases, there was a span of 9 bases. The CDR3 coding sequence is TGTGCCAGCAGTAAACAGGGTCAAGAGACCCAGTACTTC. Protein product: CASSKQGQETQYF.